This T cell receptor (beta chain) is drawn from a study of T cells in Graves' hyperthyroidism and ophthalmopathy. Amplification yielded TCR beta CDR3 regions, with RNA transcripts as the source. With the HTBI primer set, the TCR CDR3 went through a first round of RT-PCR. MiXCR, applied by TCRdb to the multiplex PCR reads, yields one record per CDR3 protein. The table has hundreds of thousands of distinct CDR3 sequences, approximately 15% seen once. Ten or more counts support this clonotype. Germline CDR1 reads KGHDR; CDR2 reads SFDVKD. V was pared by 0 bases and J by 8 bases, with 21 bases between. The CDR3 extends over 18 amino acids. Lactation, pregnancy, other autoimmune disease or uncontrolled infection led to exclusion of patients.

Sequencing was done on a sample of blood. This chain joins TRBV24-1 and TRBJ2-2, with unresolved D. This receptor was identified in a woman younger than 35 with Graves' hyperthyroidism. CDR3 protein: CATSDLRSSPTNAGELFF. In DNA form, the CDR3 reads TGTGCCACCAGTGATTTGCGGTCCAGCCCAACCAACGCAGGGGAGCTGTTTTTT.